The T cell receptor (beta chain) described here comes from a study of T cell responses to AZD1222 COVID-19 vaccine. This CDR3 comprises 16 residues. V was cut by 0 bases and J by 2 bases, with 12 bases left in between. The germline V gene has CDR1 MNHEY and CDR2 SMNVEV (reference sequence). The protocol was immunoSEQ multiplex PCR, while the TCRdb copy is restricted to in-frame clones and leaves out a portion. This table holds some 180,000 clones, around 94% found once. This sequence joins TRBV27 and TRBJ2-3; perhaps D is TRBD1 or TRBD2 (6 bases each). This TCR was recovered from an adult who received the AZD1222 COVID-19 vaccine. The sample was peripheral blood, taken 28 days after the second AZD1222 dose. CDR3 in amino acids: CASSLSGGHYTDTQYF. The CDR3 nucleotides are TGTGCCAGCAGTTTATCGGGGGGACACTACACAGATACGCAGTATTTT.